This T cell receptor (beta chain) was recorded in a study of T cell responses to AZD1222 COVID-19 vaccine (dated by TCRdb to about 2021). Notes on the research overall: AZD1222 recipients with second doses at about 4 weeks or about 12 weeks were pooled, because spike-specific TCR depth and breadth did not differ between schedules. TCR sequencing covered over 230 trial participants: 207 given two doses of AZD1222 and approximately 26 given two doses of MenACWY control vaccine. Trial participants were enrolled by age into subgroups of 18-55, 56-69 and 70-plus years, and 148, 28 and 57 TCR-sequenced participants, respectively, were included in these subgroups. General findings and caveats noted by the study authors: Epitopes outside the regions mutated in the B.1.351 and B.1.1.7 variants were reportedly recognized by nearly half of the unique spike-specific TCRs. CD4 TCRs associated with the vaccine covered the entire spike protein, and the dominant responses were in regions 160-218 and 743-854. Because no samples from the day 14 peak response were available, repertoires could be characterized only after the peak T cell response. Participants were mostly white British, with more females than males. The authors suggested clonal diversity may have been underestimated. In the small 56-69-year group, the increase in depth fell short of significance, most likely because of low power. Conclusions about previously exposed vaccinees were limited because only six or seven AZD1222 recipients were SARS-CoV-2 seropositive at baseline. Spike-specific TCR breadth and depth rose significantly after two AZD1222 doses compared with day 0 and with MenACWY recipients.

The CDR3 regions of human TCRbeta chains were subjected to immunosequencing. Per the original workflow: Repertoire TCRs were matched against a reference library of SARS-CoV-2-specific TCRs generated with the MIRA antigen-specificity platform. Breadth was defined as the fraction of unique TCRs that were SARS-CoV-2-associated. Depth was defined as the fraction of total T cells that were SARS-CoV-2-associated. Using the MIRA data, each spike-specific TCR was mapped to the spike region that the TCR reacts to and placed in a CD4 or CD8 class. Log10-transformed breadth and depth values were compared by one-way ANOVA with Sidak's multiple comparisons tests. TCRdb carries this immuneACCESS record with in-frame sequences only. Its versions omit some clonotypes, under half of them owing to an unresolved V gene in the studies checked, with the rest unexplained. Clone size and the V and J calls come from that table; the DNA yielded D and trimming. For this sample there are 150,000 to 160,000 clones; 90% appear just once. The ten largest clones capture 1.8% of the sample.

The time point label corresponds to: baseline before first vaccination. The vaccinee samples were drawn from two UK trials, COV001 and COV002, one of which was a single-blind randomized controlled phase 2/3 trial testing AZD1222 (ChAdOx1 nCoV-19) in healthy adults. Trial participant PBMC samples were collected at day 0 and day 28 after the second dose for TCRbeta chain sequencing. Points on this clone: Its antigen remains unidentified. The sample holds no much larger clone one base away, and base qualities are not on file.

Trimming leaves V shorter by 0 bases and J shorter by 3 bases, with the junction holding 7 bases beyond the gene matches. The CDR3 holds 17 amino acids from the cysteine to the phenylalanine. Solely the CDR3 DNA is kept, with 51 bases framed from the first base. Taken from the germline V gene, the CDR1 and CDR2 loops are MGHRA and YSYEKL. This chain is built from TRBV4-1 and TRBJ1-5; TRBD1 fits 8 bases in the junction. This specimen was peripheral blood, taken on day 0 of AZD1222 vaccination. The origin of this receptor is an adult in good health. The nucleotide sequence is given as TGCGCCAGCAGCCAAGAGGAGGGGACAGGACTCAATCAGCCCCAGCATTTT. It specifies CASSQEEGTGLNQPQHF.